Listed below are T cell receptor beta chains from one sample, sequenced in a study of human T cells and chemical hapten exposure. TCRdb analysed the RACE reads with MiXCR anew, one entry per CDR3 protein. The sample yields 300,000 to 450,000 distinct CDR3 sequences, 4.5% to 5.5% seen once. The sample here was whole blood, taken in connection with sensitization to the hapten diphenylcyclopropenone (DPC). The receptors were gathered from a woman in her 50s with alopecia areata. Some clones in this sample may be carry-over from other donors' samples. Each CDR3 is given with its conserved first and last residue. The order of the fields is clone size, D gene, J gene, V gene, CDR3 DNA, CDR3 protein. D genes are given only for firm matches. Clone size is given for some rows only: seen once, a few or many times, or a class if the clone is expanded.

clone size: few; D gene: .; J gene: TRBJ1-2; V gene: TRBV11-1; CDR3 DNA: TGTGCCAGCAGCATCGGAATGAACTATGGCTACACCTTC; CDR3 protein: CASSIGMNYGYTF
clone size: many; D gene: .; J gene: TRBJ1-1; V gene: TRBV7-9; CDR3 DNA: TGTGCCAGCAGCCGACAGGAGGCCACTGAAGCTTTCTTT; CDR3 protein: CASSRQEATEAFF
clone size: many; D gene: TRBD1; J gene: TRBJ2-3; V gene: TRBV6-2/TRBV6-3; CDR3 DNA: TGTGCCAGCAGCATCCCCCGGGACAGAAGCACAGATACGCAGTATTTT; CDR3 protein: CASSIPRDRSTDTQYF
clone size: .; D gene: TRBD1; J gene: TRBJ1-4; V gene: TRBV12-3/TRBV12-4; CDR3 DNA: TGTGCCAGCAGGGAGTACAGGGGAGGTGAAAAACTGTTTTTT; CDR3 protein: CASREYRGGEKLFF
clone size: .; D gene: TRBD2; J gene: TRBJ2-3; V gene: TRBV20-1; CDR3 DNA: TGCAGTGCTTCCAGGACTAGCGGGGGGGCAAATACGCAGTATTTT; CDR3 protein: CSASRTSGGANTQYF
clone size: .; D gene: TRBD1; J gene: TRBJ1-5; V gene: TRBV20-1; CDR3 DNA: TGCAGTGCTAGATCGGACAGGGAGGTGGTTCAGCCCCAGCATTTT; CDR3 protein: CSARSDREVVQPQHF
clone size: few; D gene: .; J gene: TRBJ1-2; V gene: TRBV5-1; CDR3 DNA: TGCGCCAGCAGCGGGCGAGGGGCTGGCTACACCTTC; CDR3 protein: CASSGRGAGYTF
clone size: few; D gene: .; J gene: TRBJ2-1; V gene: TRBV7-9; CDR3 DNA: TGTGCCAGCAGCTTAGACGGAGCGGCCTACAATGAGCAGTTCTTC; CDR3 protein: CASSLDGAAYNEQFF
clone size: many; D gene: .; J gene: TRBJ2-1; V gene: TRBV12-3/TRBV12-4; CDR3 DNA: TGTGCCAGCAGTACAGGGACGTTTTTCGATGAGCAGTTCTTC; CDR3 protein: CASSTGTFFDEQFF
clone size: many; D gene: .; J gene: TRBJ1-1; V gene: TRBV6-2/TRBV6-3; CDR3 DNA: TGTGCCAGCAGTTATGGAGGTGCCACTGAAGCTTTCTTT; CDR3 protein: CASSYGGATEAFF
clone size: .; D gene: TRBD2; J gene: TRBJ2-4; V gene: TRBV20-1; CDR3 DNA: TGCAGTGCTAGCGCGGGGGGAGTTTCGCTAGCCAAAAACATTCAGTACTTC; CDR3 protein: CSASAGGVSLAKNIQYF
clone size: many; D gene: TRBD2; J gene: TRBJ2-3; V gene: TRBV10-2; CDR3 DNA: TGCGCCTGCGGACTAGCGGCCCGCACAGATACGCAGTATTTT; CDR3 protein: CACGLAARTDTQYF
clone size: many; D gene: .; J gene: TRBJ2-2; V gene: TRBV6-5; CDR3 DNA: TGTGCCAGCAGTTCCTCCCTACTAACCGGGGAGCTGTTTTTT; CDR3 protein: CASSSSLLTGELFF
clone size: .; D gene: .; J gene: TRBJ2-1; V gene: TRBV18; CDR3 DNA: TGTGCCAGCTCACCACCGCACTTCCACAATGAGCAGTTCTTC; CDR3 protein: CASSPPHFHNEQFF
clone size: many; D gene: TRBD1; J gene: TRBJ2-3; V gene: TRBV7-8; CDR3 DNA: TGTGCCAGCAGCACCGGACAGGTTTCCACAGATACGCAGTATTTT; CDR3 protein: CASSTGQVSTDTQYF
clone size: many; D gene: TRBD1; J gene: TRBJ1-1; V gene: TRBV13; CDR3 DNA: TGTGCCAGCAGCTACGGACAGGGGTTGAACACTGAAGCTTTCTTT; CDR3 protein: CASSYGQGLNTEAFF
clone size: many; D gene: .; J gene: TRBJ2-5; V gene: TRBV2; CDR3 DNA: TGTGCCAGCTTGGGGGGCAACCAAGAGACCCAGTACTTC; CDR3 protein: CASLGGNQETQYF
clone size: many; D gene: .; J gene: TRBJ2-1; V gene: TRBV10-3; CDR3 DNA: TGTGCCATCAGTGAGGCTGTCTTCTCCTACAATGAGCAGTTCTTC; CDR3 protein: CAISEAVFSYNEQFF
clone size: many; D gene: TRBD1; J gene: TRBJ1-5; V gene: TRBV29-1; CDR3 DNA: TGCAGCGTCGGGACAGCTAATCAGCCCCAGCATTTT; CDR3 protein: CSVGTANQPQHF
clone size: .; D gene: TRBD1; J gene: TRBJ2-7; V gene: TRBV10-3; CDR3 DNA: TGTGCCATCAGTGAGTCTACCGGGACAGTCTCCTACGAGCAGTACTTC; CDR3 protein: CAISESTGTVSYEQYF
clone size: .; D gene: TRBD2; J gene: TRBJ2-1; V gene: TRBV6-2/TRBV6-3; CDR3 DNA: TGTGCCAGCAGTCTCCGGACTAGCGGGGGGTACAATGAGCAGTTCTTC; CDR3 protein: CASSLRTSGGYNEQFF
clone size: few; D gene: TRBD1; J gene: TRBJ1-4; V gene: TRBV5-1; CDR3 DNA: TGCGCCAGCAGCCCGGGGACAGGCCTGATTAATGAAAAACTGTTTTTT; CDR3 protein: CASSPGTGLINEKLFF
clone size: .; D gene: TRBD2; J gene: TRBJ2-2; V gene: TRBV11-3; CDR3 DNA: TGTGCCAGCAGCTTAGGCGGGAGTCCCGGGGAGCTGTTTTTT; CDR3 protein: CASSLGGSPGELFF
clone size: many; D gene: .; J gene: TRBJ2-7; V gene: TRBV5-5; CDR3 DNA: TGTGCCAGCACCGACCGCGCTGTGGAGCAGTACTTC; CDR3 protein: CASTDRAVEQYF
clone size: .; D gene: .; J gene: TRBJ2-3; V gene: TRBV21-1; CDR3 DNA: TGTGCCAGCAGCAAGGAGCGGTCCACAGATACGCAGTATTTT; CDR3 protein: CASSKERSTDTQYF
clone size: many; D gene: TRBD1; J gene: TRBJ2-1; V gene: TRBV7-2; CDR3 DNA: TGTGCCAGCAGCCTGGACTGGGACAGAAATGAGCAGTTCTTC; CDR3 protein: CASSLDWDRNEQFF